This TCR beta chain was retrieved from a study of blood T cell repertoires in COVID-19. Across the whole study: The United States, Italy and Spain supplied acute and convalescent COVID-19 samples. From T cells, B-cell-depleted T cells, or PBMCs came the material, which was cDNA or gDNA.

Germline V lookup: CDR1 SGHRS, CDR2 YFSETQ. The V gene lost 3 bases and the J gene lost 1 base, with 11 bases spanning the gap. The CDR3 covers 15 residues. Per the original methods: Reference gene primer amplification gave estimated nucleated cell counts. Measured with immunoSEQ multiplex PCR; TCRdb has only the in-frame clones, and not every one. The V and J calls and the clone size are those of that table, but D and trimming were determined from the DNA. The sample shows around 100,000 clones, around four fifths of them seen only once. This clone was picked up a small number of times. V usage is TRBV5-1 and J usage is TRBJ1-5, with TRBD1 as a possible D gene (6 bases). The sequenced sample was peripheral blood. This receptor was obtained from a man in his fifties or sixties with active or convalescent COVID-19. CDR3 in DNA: TGCGCCAGCAGCTGGTCAGGGGAAAGCAATCAGCCCCAGCATTTT. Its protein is CASSWSGESNQPQHF.